Following are 13 T cell receptor beta chains from one sample sequenced in a study of cytomegalovirus exposure and HLA in healthy donors. Assay: immunoSEQ multiplex PCR; the TCRdb copy retains only in-frame clones and omits some. This table has roughly 150,000 clones, roughly 79% appearing once. Input material: PBMCs. The receptors here all came from a man aged 30 to 45 in good health and CMV-seropositive.

This rearrangement joins TRBV10-3 to TRBJ1-1, with TRBD1 identical over 8 bases. This CDR3 comprises 14 residues. V trimming: 6 bases; J trimming: 2 bases; junction bases outside the gene matches: 5. Looked up from germline, CDR1 is ENHRY and CDR2 is SYGVKD. As DNA, the CDR3 is TGTGCCATCAGGCTGACAGGGGCTAACACTGAAGCTTTCTTT. Encoded protein: CAIRLTGANTEAFF.

The rearrangement joins TRBV7-5 to TRBJ2-7; the DNA was not compared with TRBD1, the D call given in the table. TRBV7-5 is flagged as a pseudogene. The length of the CDR3 is 11 residues. Here the CDR3 reads CVRSLGPEQYF. The CDR3 bases are TGTGTCAGAAGCTTAGGGCCCGAGCAGTACTTC.

The chain uses TRBV5-8 and TRBJ2-1, with TRBD1 identical over 8 bases. The CDR3 is 16 amino acids. Germline V lookup: CDR1 SGHTS, CDR2 YDEGEE. J lost 0 bases, V lost 4 bases, and 6 bases had no gene match. CDR3 coding DNA: TGTGCCAGCAGCCCGTGGACAGGGAGCTCCTACAATGAGCAGTTCTTC. This encodes CASSPWTGSSYNEQFF. The whole variable domain, remainder taken from reference TRBV5-8 and TRBJ2-1, is EAGVTQSPTHLIKTRGQQATLRCSPISGHTSVYWYQQALGLGLQFLLWYDEGEERNRGNFPPRFSGRQFPNYSSELNVNALELEDSALYLCASSPWTGSSYNEQFFGPGTRLTVL.

In DNA, the CDR3 is TGTGCCAGCAGCTTCCCCTTAGCGACGCACGGGAGAGTCTTGGATACAGATACGCAGTATTTT. This gives the protein CASSFPLATHGRVLDTDTQYF. The chain joins TRBV7-8 to TRBJ2-3, with D tentatively TRBD2 (6 bases). Trimming took 3 bases from V and 3 from J, leaving 31 bases between them. The germline V gene has CDR1 SGHVS and CDR2 FQNEAQ. The CDR3 runs to 21 residues.

The rearrangement uses TRBV5-1 and TRBJ1-1; the D gene is possibly TRBD1 (5 bases). The germline gives CDR1 SGHRS, CDR2 YFSETQ. V lost 0 bases, J lost 6 bases, and 12 bases lay in between. The CDR3 consists of 14 residues. Here the CDR3 reads CASSLGLVGPEAFF. The CDR3 DNA follows: TGCGCCAGCAGCTTGGGGCTCGTGGGGCCTGAAGCTTTCTTT.

This chain uses TRBV7-6 with TRBJ1-4; the D gene is possibly TRBD1 (6 bases). From germline, CDR1 is SGHVS and CDR2 FNYEAQ. Trimming left V 1 base short and J 1 base short, with 10 bases between. The CDR3 contains 16 residues. The CDR3 nucleotides are TGTGCCAGCAGCTTAGGCAGGGGAGTAACTAATGAAAAACTGTTTTTT. Residues: CASSLGRGVTNEKLFF.

V and J are TRBV7-2 and TRBJ2-7; 9 nucleotides match TRBD1. From germline, CDR1 is SGHTA and CDR2 FQGNSA. The CDR3 is made up of 15 amino acids. With 1 base clipped from V and 2 bases from J, the junction kept 3 bases outside the gene matches. The DNA of the CDR3 is TGTGCCAGCAGCTTAGGGGGACAGGGAACCTACGAGCAGTACTTC. Amino acid sequence: CASSLGGQGTYEQYF.

V gene TRBV2 combines with J gene TRBJ1-5, with D possibly being TRBD1 (5 bases). Germline CDR1 SNHLY, CDR2 FYNNEI. The CDR3 is 12 amino acids. CDR3 in amino acids: CAGGGVNQPQHF. The CDR3 bases are TGTGCTGGCGGGGGAGTTAATCAGCCCCAGCATTTT.

V and J are TRBV7-2 and TRBJ2-7; 9 nucleotides line up with TRBD2. The CDR3 covers 15 residues. The germline CDR1 and CDR2 sequences are SGHTA and FQGNSA. The V gene end was trimmed by 1 base and the J gene end by 2 bases; junction bases not matched to a gene: 3. The CDR3 loop reads CASSLGRGGPYEQYF. As DNA, the CDR3 is TGTGCCAGCAGCTTAGGGCGGGGGGGTCCCTACGAGCAGTACTTC.

This clone was picked up one time. The V gene is TRBV6-5, the J gene TRBJ1-4; no reliable D call. Germline V CDR1 and CDR2: MNHEY, SVGAGI. This CDR3 has 16 amino acids. With 0 bases removed from V and 7 bases from J, the gap between germline ends came to 15 bases. This CDR3 is CASSYSTGGFGEKLFF. The DNA for the CDR3 is TGTGCCAGCAGTTACTCGACGGGAGGATTCGGTGAAAAACTGTTTTTT.

This clone was picked up one time. The chain links TRBV7-3 to TRBJ1-1; 7 nucleotides match TRBD1. V dropped 5 bases and J dropped 2; count of bases not matched to a gene: 5. CDR1 is SGHTA, CDR2 FQGTGA, per germline. This CDR3 region has 14 residues. The CDR3 protein is CASSRGTANTEAFF. CDR3 nucleotide sequence: TGTGCCAGCAGCCGCGGGACAGCTAACACTGAAGCTTTCTTT.

J is TRBJ2-5 and V is TRBV2; D is undetermined. Trimming shortened V by 2 bases and J by 3 bases, and 4 bases separated the two germline ends. This CDR3 region has 12 residues. From germline, CDR1 is SNHLY and CDR2 FYNNEI. CDR3 DNA: TGTGCCAGCAGTGAATATAAAGAGACCCAGTACTTC. Protein sequence: CASSEYKETQYF.

The chain joins TRBV7-8 to TRBJ2-2, with a possible D match to TRBD2 (5 bases). This CDR3 comprises 17 residues. Germline V gene lookup returns CDR1 SGHVS and CDR2 FQNEAQ. V gave up 4 bases and J gave up 6 bases, with 21 bases separating them. CDR3 sequence (DNA): TGTGCCAGCAGCTGGTTAGGTGCGACTGGGCGGGCCGGGGAGCTGTTTTTT. Translation gives CASSWLGATGRAGELFF.